The rows below give T cell receptor beta chains drawn from one sample of a study of CD8+ T cells in alopecia areata. Generated by immunoSEQ multiplex PCR, the TCRdb table keeps only in-frame clones and is missing some. The sample includes roughly 140,000 clones, approximately 85% seen only once; the top ten take 20% to 30%. The sequences come from CD8+ T cells sorted from blood, collected at week 4, from a patient treated with tofacitinib. The origin of the receptors is a human donor with alopecia areata. Both conserved end residues are part of each CDR3. A D gene is named only where the DNA matches it firmly. A clone size is listed for some rows: how often the clone was seen (once, few, many), or a class if it is expanded.

J	V	D	size	CDR3	DNA
TRBJ2-1	TRBV30	-	-	CAWSVGVSYNEQFF	TGTGCCTGGAGTGTAGGTGTATCCTACAATGAGCAGTTCTTC
TRBJ2-7	TRBV10-2	-	few	CASVGPGSHEQYF	TGCGCCAGCGTCGGCCCTGGGTCCCACGAGCAGTACTTC
TRBJ2-7	TRBV30	-	-	CAWNYGREQYF	TGTGCCTGGAACTATGGGAGGGAGCAGTACTTC
TRBJ2-2	TRBV27	-	-	CASGSGATGELFF	TGTGCCAGCGGGTCAGGGGCCACCGGGGAGCTGTTTTTT
TRBJ1-2	TRBV7-6	TRBD1	-	CASSSRPRDSLLYGYTF	TGTGCCAGCAGCTCGAGACCTCGGGACAGCTTACTCTATGGCTACACCTTC
TRBJ2-3	TRBV10-3	-	-	CAISESARGDTQYF	TGTGCCATCAGTGAGAGTGCTAGGGGAGATACGCAGTATTTT
TRBJ2-3	TRBV29-1	-	few	CSVQTYTDTQYF	TGCAGCGTTCAGACATACACAGATACGCAGTATTTT
TRBJ1-2	TRBV5-6	-	-	CASSLVAGAAGYTF	TGTGCCAGCAGCTTGGTGGCGGGAGCGGCCGGCTACACCTTC
TRBJ2-1	TRBV29-1	TRBD2	-	CSVEVTSGAVSYNEQFF	TGCAGCGTTGAAGTGACTAGCGGCGCCGTCTCCTACAATGAGCAGTTCTTC
TRBJ1-6	TRBV19	-	once	CASITGSPLHF	TGTGCCAGTATCACCGGGTCACCCCTCCACTTT
TRBJ2-7	TRBV30	-	-	CAWSAGVGAYEQYF	TGTGCCTGGAGTGCAGGGGTAGGTGCCTACGAGCAGTACTTC
TRBJ2-7	TRBV7-9	TRBD2	-	CASSLILAGGTILTYEQYF	TGTGCCAGCAGCTTAATCTTAGCGGGGGGTACAATCTTAACCTACGAGCAGTACTTC
TRBJ1-6	TRBV13	-	-	CASSPQTPNSPLHF	TGTGCCAGCAGCCCACAGACACCAAATTCACCCCTCCACTTT
TRBJ1-1	TRBV9	-	-	CASSAGGPNTEAFF	TGTGCCAGCAGCGCCGGGGGTCCGAACACTGAAGCTTTCTTT
TRBJ1-1	TRBV7-9	-	-	CASSLAYGGSMNTEAFF	TGTGCCAGCAGCTTAGCTTACGGGGGGTCCATGAACACTGAAGCTTTCTTT
TRBJ1-4	TRBV27	-	-	CASSLTQGDEKLFF	TGTGCCAGCAGTTTAACGCAGGGTGATGAAAAACTGTTTTTT
TRBJ2-7	TRBV11-3	-	once	CASSFLPGRLSYEQYF	TGTGCCAGCAGCTTCCTCCCAGGCCGCCTCTCCTACGAGCAGTACTTC
TRBJ2-1	TRBV29-1	-	-	CSVPQRGNEQFF	TGCAGCGTTCCCCAACGAGGGAATGAGCAGTTCTTC
TRBJ2-3	TRBV5-1	TRBD2	-	CASSLGLAGGTDTQYF	TGCGCCAGCAGCTTGGGTCTAGCGGGTGGCACAGATACGCAGTATTTT
TRBJ1-4	TRBV7-9	-	once	CASSHTGYNEKLFF	TGTGCCAGCAGCCATACAGGGTATAATGAAAAACTGTTTTTT
TRBJ2-7	TRBV30	-	-	CAWSDGSYEQYF	TGTGCCTGGAGCGACGGTTCCTACGAGCAGTACTTC
TRBJ2-1	TRBV29-1	TRBD1	-	CSVEGTGAYNEQFF	TGCAGCGTTGAAGGGACAGGGGCCTACAATGAGCAGTTCTTC
TRBJ1-4	TRBV4-3	TRBD1	-	CASSPGQGYEKLFF	TGCGCCAGCAGCCCGGGACAGGGGTATGAAAAACTGTTTTTT
TRBJ2-1	TRBV29-1	-	-	CSVEGLASHNEQFF	TGCAGCGTTGAGGGGTTAGCGTCGCACAATGAGCAGTTCTTC
TRBJ2-1	TRBV2	-	-	CASLGELGSYNEQFF	TGTGCCAGCCTGGGCGAGTTGGGTTCCTACAATGAGCAGTTCTTC
TRBJ1-2	TRBV29-1	TRBD1	once	CSANRGSGYTF	TGCAGCGCCAACAGGGGGTCTGGCTACACCTTC
TRBJ2-5	TRBV5-5	TRBD2	-	CASSPQSAGYWETQYF	TGTGCCAGCAGCCCACAATCAGCGGGGTACTGGGAGACCCAGTACTTC
TRBJ2-5	TRBV6-5	TRBD1	-	CATHGQGAKGAQYF	TGTGCCACCCATGGGCAGGGGGCGAAGGGAGCCCAGTACTTC
TRBJ2-1	TRBV27	-	once	CASSFIGGFSYNEQFF	TGTGCCAGCAGTTTCATCGGGGGCTTCTCCTACAATGAGCAGTTCTTC
TRBJ2-5	TRBV7-9	-	-	CASRTTNKYQETQYF	TGTGCCAGCAGGACCACAAACAAGTACCAAGAGACCCAGTACTTC
TRBJ1-5	TRBV7-9	-	few	CASSLGRRGQPQHF	TGTGCCAGCAGCTTAGGGAGGCGCGGTCAGCCCCAGCATTTT
TRBJ2-1	TRBV7-9	-	-	CASSSTWGDLEEFF	TGTGCCAGCAGCTCCACTTGGGGGGACTTGGAAGAGTTCTTC